The clone carrying this T cell receptor beta chain has more than one count but fewer than ten. The antigen is undetermined. This specimen belongs to a study of Graves' ophthalmopathy and Graves' hyperthyroidism. Study results and caveats: Stable hyperthyroidism and ophthalmopathy were told apart by a 13-signature model, which achieved about 90% sensitivity and roughly 80% specificity.

Amplification from RNA transcripts yielded the TCR beta CDR3 regions. The workflow started with a first-round RT-PCR run with HTBI primers and then moved on to a second-round multiplex PCR. TCRdb independently ran MiXCR on the multiplex PCR reads; one entry per CDR3 protein. This sample has roughly 480,000 distinct CDR3 sequences, with approximately 15% found just once. CDR3 length equals 16 residues. Trimming removed 6 bases from V and 5 bases from J; junction bases left unmatched: 13. The germline CDR1 and CDR2 sequences are MGHDK and SYGVNS. Sequencing input: blood. This sequence originates from a woman in her twenties or thirties with Graves' ophthalmopathy. J is TRBJ1-5 and V is TRBV25-1; 7 bases map to TRBD1. CDR3 DNA: TGTGCCAGCAGCGAGTGGGGATATACAGGGGATCAGCCCCAGCATTTT. Protein product: CASSEWGYTGDQPQHF.